This T cell receptor beta chain came from a study of blood T cell repertoires in COVID-19. Overall study context: The analysed material was cDNA or gDNA that came from T cells, B-cell-depleted T cells, or PBMCs.

Trimming removed 2 bases at V and 5 bases at J, with 9 bases between. Germline V gene lookup returns CDR1 MNHNS and CDR2 SASEGT. The CDR3 extends over 13 amino acids. Study members were between about 18 and 100 years old and lived in 20 to 25 US regions. Exposed enrollees encountered a COVID-19 case at some point within 2 weeks before study entry. The protocol was immunoSEQ multiplex PCR, while the TCRdb copy is restricted to in-frame clones and leaves out a portion. The table includes a few hundred thousand clones, approximately 88% detected once. Sequencing was done on a sample of PBMCs or T cells enriched from blood (not recorded which). The rearrangement joins TRBV6-1 to TRBJ1-1; tentatively, D is TRBD1 (6 bases). The sequence was collected from a woman aged 40 to 50 who had been exposed to COVID-19. CDR3 nucleotides: TGTGCCAGCAGTGAACAGGGGAATACTGAAGCTTTCTTT. The encoded protein is CASSEQGNTEAFF.